Below are 24 T cell receptor beta chains sequenced from a single sample in a study of T cell repertoires in cytomegalovirus infection. Their recognized antigens are unknown. Each CDR3 protein gets one entry after TCRdb re-called the reads with MiXCR. This sample has approximately 990,000 distinct CDR3 sequences; approximately 31% occur once, and the top ten carry roughly an eighth. This material consisted of cultured CD8+ T cells from PBMCs, taken from culture after CMV antigen stimulation. The receptors were sampled from a human donor in good health (CMV status not recorded). Some clones in this sample may be carry-over from other donors' samples.

This clonotype has just a few counts. The rearrangement joins TRBV12-3 or TRBV12-4 to TRBJ2-2; D unresolved. Between the trimmed V and J ends, which lost 2 bases and 4 bases, there was a span of 8 bases. The CDR3 covers 14 residues. The CDR3 loop reads CASSLYLGTGELFF. In nucleotides, the CDR3 is TGTGCCAGCAGTTTATACCTGGGCACCGGGGAGCTGTTTTTT.

In its sample, this clonotype was seen a few times. The rearrangement joins TRBV29-1 to TRBJ2-5; possible D gene TRBD2, 6 bases. This CDR3 has 13 residues. V shed 2 bases and J shed 5 bases, with 12 bases lying between them. CDR1 SQVTM and CDR2 ANQGSEA come from the germline V gene. In DNA, the CDR3 is TGCAGCGTTGAAATCGGTGGAGGGGAGACCCAGTACTTC. Translating it yields CSVEIGGGETQYF.

V and J are TRBV12-3 or TRBV12-4 and TRBJ2-5, with D perhaps TRBD2 (5 bases). The CDR3 has 14 residues. V lost 3 bases and J lost 9, with 17 bases in between. CDR3 DNA: TGTGCCAGCAGTTTGGTGGGGAATGGGGAGTCCCAGTACTTC. This codes for CASSLVGNGESQYF.

The chain has TRBV19 and TRBJ2-1, with no clear D. The CDR3 is 15 amino acids. Trimming pared 5 bases from V and 4 bases from J, leaving 15 bases between. Germline lookup yields CDR1 LNHDA and CDR2 SQIVND (reference sequence). CDR3 protein: CASSGGTYLYNEQFF. CDR3 bases: TGTGCCAGTAGTGGCGGCACCTATCTTTACAATGAGCAGTTCTTC.

This clonotype was seen at least ten times. The chain links TRBV12-3 or TRBV12-4 to TRBJ2-1, with D tentatively TRBD1 (6 bases). This CDR3 has 15 residues. V gave up 5 bases and J gave up 5 bases, with 16 bases separating them. CDR3 protein: CASSTTGWVNNEQFF. DNA of the CDR3: TGTGCCAGCAGTACCACAGGGTGGGTTAACAATGAGCAGTTCTTC.

This clonotype was counted between two and nine times. The rearrangement joins TRBV7-9 to TRBJ2-2; D may be TRBD2 (5 bases). CDR1 and CDR2 from the germline V gene are SEHNR and FQNEAQ (reference sequence). The CDR3 is 15 amino acids. Trimming left V 1 base short and J 6 bases short, with 12 bases between. CDR3 nucleotide sequence: TGTGCCAGCAGCTTAGTTCGGGGAAACCCCGGGGAGCTGTTTTTT. Translated: CASSLVRGNPGELFF.

The J gene is TRBJ1-6, the V gene TRBV2; D might be TRBD1 (6 bases). This CDR3 spans 16 amino acids. Trimming left V 8 bases short and J 4 bases short, with 18 bases between. Germline-derived CDR1 and CDR2 are SNHLY and FYNNEI. CDR3 in amino acids: CASVPGVDRYNSPLHF. In nucleotides, the CDR3 is TGTGCCAGCGTCCCGGGGGTGGACAGATATAATTCACCCCTCCACTTT.

This clonotype came up a few times. This CDR3 is CASSFDPGDYNEQFF. In nucleotides, the CDR3 is TGTGCCAGCAGCTTCGATCCAGGGGACTACAATGAGCAGTTCTTC. The chain employs TRBV27 and TRBJ2-1, with a weak D call TRBD1 (6 bases). CDR1 is MNHEY, CDR2 SMNVEV, per germline (reference sequence). V lost 6 bases and J lost 3, with 15 bases in between. The CDR3 has 15 amino acids.

This clonotype was recorded at least ten times. The CDR3 DNA follows: TGTGCCAGCAGCTTAGCGCAGTTAGCGGGGGGGCCACAGAACGAGCAGTACTTC. Translated, it gives CASSLAQLAGGPQNEQYF. The chain uses TRBV7-2 and TRBJ2-7; 11 nucleotides agree with TRBD2. The CDR3 totals 18 residues. J was trimmed by 5 bases and V by 0 bases; bases with no gene match: 12. The germline V gene encodes CDR1 SGHTA and CDR2 FQGNSA.

The J gene is TRBJ2-5, the V gene TRBV11-2, with 8 bases matching TRBD2. The germline V gene encodes CDR1 SGHAT and CDR2 FQNNGV. Germline trimming cut 5 bases from V and 5 bases from J; bases unmatched to any gene: 4. The CDR3 covers 13 residues. CDR3 in amino acids: CASSHGTSETQYF. CDR3 sequence (DNA): TGTGCCAGCAGCCATGGGACTAGTGAGACCCAGTACTTC.

The CDR3 loop reads CASTLRGHNEQFF. The DNA of the CDR3 is TGTGCCAGCACCCTCAGGGGCCACAATGAGCAGTTCTTC. The gene calls are TRBV6-2 or TRBV6-3 and TRBJ2-1, with D maybe TRBD1 (6 bases). The CDR3 runs to 13 residues. Germline-derived CDR1 and CDR2 are MNHEY and SVGEGT. V lost 7 bases and J lost 5, with 12 bases in between.

This chain links TRBV3-1 with TRBJ1-1; D is uncertain. This CDR3 region has 15 residues. V lost 5 bases and J 1 base, leaving 14 bases between the germline ends. Germline CDR1 reads LGHDT; CDR2 reads YNNKEL (reference sequence). The DNA for the CDR3 is TGTGCCAGCAGCAACCGGGGTCGGCGGAACACTGAAGCTTTCTTT. It codes for CASSNRGRRNTEAFF.

This clonotype came up a few times. The gene calls are TRBV20-1 and TRBJ1-1; D gene ambiguous. Trimming pared 0 bases from V and 0 bases from J, leaving 2 bases between. Germline V lookup: CDR1 DFQATT, CDR2 SNEGSKA (reference sequence). The CDR3 has 12 amino acids. CDR3 nucleotides: TGCAGTGCTAGAGAGATGAACACTGAAGCTTTCTTT. This sequence encodes CSAREMNTEAFF.

V usage is TRBV7-9 and J usage is TRBJ2-2; no reliable D call. CDR3 length: 15 amino acids. The V gene's germline CDR1 is SEHNR and CDR2 FQNEAQ (reference sequence). The V gene lost 5 bases and the J gene lost 4 bases, with 14 bases spanning the gap. Here the CDR3 reads CASSASSGLTGELFF. The CDR3, as DNA: TGTGCCAGCAGCGCCTCGTCCGGCCTCACCGGGGAGCTGTTTTTT.

This clonotype was seen a handful of times. The J gene is TRBJ2-1, the V gene TRBV6-1; TRBD2 matches 11 bases. The CDR3 extends over 16 amino acids. The germline V gene has CDR1 MNHNS and CDR2 SASEGT. V lost 5 bases and J lost 3; bases outside the gene matches: 6. Here the CDR3 reads CASSLGLAGYYNEQFF. CDR3 sequence (DNA): TGTGCCAGCAGTTTAGGACTAGCGGGCTACTACAATGAGCAGTTCTTC.

This clonotype was observed a handful of times. The gene calls are TRBV6-6 and TRBJ2-7; D possibly matches TRBD1 or TRBD2 (6 bases each). V was clipped by 0 bases and J by 3 bases, with 27 bases between them. The CDR3 is 20 amino acids. Germline CDR1 reads MNHNY; CDR2 reads SVGAGI (reference sequence). The CDR3 coding sequence is TGTGCCAGCAGTTACTCTTTACCTGGACAGACCCTGGGGGGATTCTACGAGCAGTACGTC. It encodes CASSYSLPGQTLGGFYEQYV.

Only a few counts were recorded for this clonotype. The rearrangement joins TRBV27 to TRBJ2-1; tentatively, D is TRBD2 (6 bases). V lost 6 bases and J lost 7, with 10 bases in between. Per the germline V gene, CDR1 is MNHEY and CDR2 is SMNVEV (reference sequence). CDR3 length equals 12 residues. CDR3 protein: CASRPGGNEQFF. For the CDR3, the DNA is TGTGCCAGCAGACCTGGGGGGAATGAGCAGTTCTTC.

This clonotype has a handful of counts. This chain joins TRBV10-3 and TRBJ1-5; no firm D call. Trimming took 7 bases from V and 3 from J, leaving 7 bases between them. This CDR3 region has 12 residues. Germline V gene lookup returns CDR1 ENHRY and CDR2 SYGVKD. The CDR3: CAIKRINQPQHF. CDR3 DNA sequence: TGTGCCATCAAACGGATCAATCAGCCCCAGCATTTT.

This clonotype was counted a few times. The chain carries TRBV29-1 and TRBJ2-5; D perhaps matches TRBD2 (5 bases). V was pared by 4 bases and J by 5 bases, with 14 bases between. The CDR3 extends over 13 amino acids. CDR1 SQVTM and CDR2 ANQGSEA come from the germline V gene. For the CDR3, the DNA is TGCAGCGTTGCAGGCAGCGGCGGGGAGACCCAGTACTTC. It is translated as CSVAGSGGETQYF.

The rearrangement joins TRBV29-1 to TRBJ2-1; no definite D call. V lost 4 bases, J lost 14 bases, and 6 bases lay in between. The CDR3 consists of 8 residues. Germline values: CDR1 SQVTM, CDR2 ANQGSEA. CDR3 nucleotide sequence: TGCAGCGTTGTTGGCGAGTTCTTC. Protein sequence: CSVVGEFF.

Many counts were recorded for this clonotype. This chain connects TRBV6-2 or TRBV6-3 to TRBJ1-5; the D is unclear. Germline V gives CDR1 MNHEY, CDR2 SVGEGT. CDR3 length equals 15 residues. Trimming cost V 2 bases and J 0 bases, with 8 bases left between them. In nucleotides, the CDR3 is TGTGCCAGCAGTTACGCAGGAGATAGCAATCAGCCCCAGCATTTT. Its protein product is CASSYAGDSNQPQHF.

The chain is built from TRBV4-3 and TRBJ2-2; unclear D gene. Trimming pared 3 bases from V and 3 bases from J, leaving 8 bases between. The CDR3 covers 14 residues. CDR1 is LGHNA and CDR2 is YSLEER in the germline V gene. This CDR3 is CASSHLADTGELFF. The CDR3 nucleotides are TGCGCCAGCAGCCACTTGGCCGACACCGGGGAGCTGTTTTTT.

This clonotype showed up many times. The rearrangement joins TRBV7-8 to TRBJ2-7; a possible D gene is TRBD1 (7 bases). The CDR3 is 15 residues long. Germline V gene sequence: CDR1 SGHVS, CDR2 FQNEAQ. With 1 base removed from V and 4 bases from J, the gap between germline ends came to 14 bases. The CDR3 sequence: CASSLEEQGRYEQYF. The CDR3 region has the DNA TGTGCCAGCAGCTTAGAAGAACAGGGGAGGTACGAGCAGTACTTC.

In its sample, this clonotype was seen a few times. This chain uses TRBV4-3 with TRBJ1-1, with D perhaps matching TRBD1 (6 bases). V was shortened by 2 bases and J by 5 bases, with 12 bases between the two germline ends. CDR3 length equals 14 residues. The germline gives CDR1 LGHNA, CDR2 YSLEER. CDR3 sequence (DNA): TGCGCCAGCAGCCAATTGGACAGAGGAACTGAAGCTTTCTTT. It is translated as CASSQLDRGTEAFF.